This T cell receptor beta chain emerged from a study of T cell repertoires in cytomegalovirus infection (dated by TCRdb to about 2019). For the study in its entirety: The HLA type of each donor mattered for the analysis, because public TCR beta signatures pointed to carriage of CMV infection along with the matching HLA type.

Beyond this particular receptor, the publication reports: The ex vivo response was dominated by HLA-C-restricted CMV-specific TCR beta clonotypes, and the single most frequent clonotype in two of eight donors was supplied by these HLA-C-restricted clonotypes. Carriers of CMV infection plus the relevant HLA type were discriminated by the cumulative frequency of public TCR beta family members in the study cohort and in an independent roughly 370-donor cohort.

TCRdb lists the instrument as Illumina HiSeq 1500. TCRdb cleaned the public reads at Q25 with fastp, built clones with MiXCR and kept in-frame beta chains. Rows are combined by CDR3 protein, so each entry shows the most common genes and DNA. This sample comprises 560,000 or so distinct CDR3 sequences, about 15% of them detected only once. 24% of the sample rests with the top ten. Points on this clonotype: Its antigen has not been determined. No much larger clone is present one base from it, and per-base qualities are unavailable.

The CDR3 numbers 15 residues from cysteine through phenylalanine. Solely the CDR3 DNA is kept, with 45 bases framed from the first base. The germline ends are 12 bases apart after V is trimmed by 3 bases and J by 0 bases. The germline V gene encodes CDR1 MGHRA and CDR2 YSYEKL. The receptor was isolated from a human donor in good health (CMV status not recorded). Some clones in this sample may be carry-over from other donors' samples. Sequenced: CD8+ T cells from PBMCs. The V gene is TRBV4-1 and the J gene is TRBJ2-7; the D gene is perhaps TRBD2, on 6 matching bases. The nucleotide sequence is given as TGCGCCAGCAGCCATCAGGAGGGGCCCTCCTACGAGCAGTACTTC. Translated, it reads CASSHQEGPSYEQYF.